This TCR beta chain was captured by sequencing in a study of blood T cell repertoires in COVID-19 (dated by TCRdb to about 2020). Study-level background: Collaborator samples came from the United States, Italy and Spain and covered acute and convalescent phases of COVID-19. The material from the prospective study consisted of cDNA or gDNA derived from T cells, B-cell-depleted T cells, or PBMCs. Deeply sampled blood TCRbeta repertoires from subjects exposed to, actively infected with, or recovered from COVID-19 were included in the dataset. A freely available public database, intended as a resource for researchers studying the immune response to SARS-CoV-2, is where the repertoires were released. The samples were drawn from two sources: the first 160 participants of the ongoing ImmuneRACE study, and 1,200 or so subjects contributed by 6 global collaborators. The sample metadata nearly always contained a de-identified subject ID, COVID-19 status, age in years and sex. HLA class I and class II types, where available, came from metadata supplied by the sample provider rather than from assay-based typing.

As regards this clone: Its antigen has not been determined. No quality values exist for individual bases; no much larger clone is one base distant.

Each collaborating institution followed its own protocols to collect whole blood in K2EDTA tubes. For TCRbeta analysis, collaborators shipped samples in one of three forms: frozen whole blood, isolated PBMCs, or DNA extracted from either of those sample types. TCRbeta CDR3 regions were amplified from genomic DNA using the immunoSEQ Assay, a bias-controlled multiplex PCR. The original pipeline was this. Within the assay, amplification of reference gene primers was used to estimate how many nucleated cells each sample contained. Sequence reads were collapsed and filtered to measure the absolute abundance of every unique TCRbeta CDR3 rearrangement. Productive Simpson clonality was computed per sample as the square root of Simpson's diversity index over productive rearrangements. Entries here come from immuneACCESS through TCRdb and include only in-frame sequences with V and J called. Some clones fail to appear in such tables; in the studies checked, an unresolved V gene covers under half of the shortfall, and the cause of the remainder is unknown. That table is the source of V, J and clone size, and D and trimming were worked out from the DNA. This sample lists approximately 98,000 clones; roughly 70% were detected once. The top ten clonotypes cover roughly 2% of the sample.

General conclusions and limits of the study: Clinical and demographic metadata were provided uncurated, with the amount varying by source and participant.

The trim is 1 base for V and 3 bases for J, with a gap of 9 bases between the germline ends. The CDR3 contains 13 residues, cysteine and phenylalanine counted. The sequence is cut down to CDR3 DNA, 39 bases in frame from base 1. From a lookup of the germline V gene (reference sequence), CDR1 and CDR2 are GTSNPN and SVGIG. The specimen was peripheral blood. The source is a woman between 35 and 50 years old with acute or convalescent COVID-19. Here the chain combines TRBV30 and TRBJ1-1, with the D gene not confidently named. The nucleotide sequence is TGTGCCTGGAGTGATCTTGTTGACACTGAAGCTTTCTTT. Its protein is CAWSDLVDTEAFF.